The next 10 T cell receptor beta chains were all read from a single sample in a study of CD8 T cells in Susac syndrome. When the RNA was reverse transcribed, random hexamers were used with an input of about 0.5 to 1 ug. A single record per CDR3 protein comes from TCRdb applying MiXCR to the immunoSEQ multiplex PCR reads. The sample shows approximately 170,000 distinct CDR3 sequences, around 92% of them seen only once. Sequences were obtained from CD4+ T cells from PBMCs. The origin of the receptors is a human donor in good health.

The genes are TRBV28 and TRBJ2-3; D remains ambiguous. The germline V gene encodes CDR1 MDHEN and CDR2 SYDVKM. Trimming pared 8 bases from V and 0 bases from J, leaving 15 bases between. The CDR3 length is 15 residues. The CDR3 coding sequence is TGTGCCAGCGGAAACTCTTACTCTAGCACAGATACGCAGTATTTT. Its protein is CASGNSYSSTDTQYF.

The rearrangement joins TRBV24-1 to TRBJ1-4, with 7 bases aligning to TRBD1. The CDR3 length is 15 residues. The germline CDR1 and CDR2 sequences are KGHDR and SFDVKD. V shed 4 bases, J shed 7 bases, and the junction held 8 bases outside the gene matches. Here the CDR3 DNA reads TGTGCCACCAGTGACCGCGACAGGGAAGTTGAAAAACTGTTTTTT. Encoded protein: CATSDRDREVEKLFF.

The chain joins TRBV6-1 to TRBJ2-7, with 8 bases fitting TRBD1. J was trimmed by 1 base and V by 5 bases; bases with no gene match: 7. The CDR3 contains 15 residues. Germline V gene lookup returns CDR1 MNHNS and CDR2 SASEGT. This chain's CDR3 is CASSIQGGGSYEQYF. The CDR3 region has the DNA TGTGCCAGCAGTATACAGGGGGGAGGTTCCTACGAGCAGTACTTC.

In DNA form, the CDR3 reads TGTGCCAGCAGCCGGACAGGGGGCGGTCGAAAACTGTTTTTT. Its translation: CASSRTGGGRKLFF. The chain employs TRBV13 and TRBJ1-4, with 11 bases aligning to TRBD1. Germline trimming cut 5 bases from V and 10 bases from J; bases unmatched to any gene: 6. Per germline, CDR1 PRHDT and CDR2 FYEKMQ (reference sequence). This CDR3 contains 14 residues.

The rearrangement links TRBV9 to TRBJ2-5; weak D call: TRBD2 (6 bases). The germline V and J ends were trimmed by 4 bases and 1 base, with 11 bases remaining between them. The CDR3 has 14 residues. The germline V gene encodes CDR1 SGDLS and CDR2 YYNGEE. CDR3 coding DNA: TGTGCCAGCAGCCTCGGGACTTCCCAAGAGACCCAGTACTTC. Translated, it gives CASSLGTSQETQYF. The variable domain in full, with the rest retrieved from reference TRBV9 and TRBJ2-5, is DSGVTQTPKHLITATGQRVTLRCSPRSGDLSVYWYQQSLDQGLQFLIQYYNGEERAKGNILERFSAQQFPDLHSELNLSSLELGDSALYFCASSLGTSQETQYFGPGTRLLVL.

Written as DNA, the CDR3 is TGCAGTGCTAGAGACAGGGTTAGCAATCAGCCCCAGCATTTT. This encodes CSARDRVSNQPQHF. V gene TRBV20-1 combines with J gene TRBJ1-5; weak D call: TRBD1 (5 bases). V dropped 0 bases and J dropped 0 bases, with 6 bases sitting between them. The CDR3 has 14 amino acids. Germline-derived CDR1 and CDR2 are DFQATT and SNEGSKA (reference sequence).

The table lists this clonotype with a count of one. The CDR3 sequence is CSAPGTLAGGPSDTQYF. Written as DNA, the CDR3 is TGCAGTGCTCCCGGGACATTAGCGGGAGGGCCTTCAGATACGCAGTATTTT. The J gene is TRBJ2-3, the V gene TRBV20-1; 11 nucleotides agree with TRBD2. The CDR3 is 17 amino acids. Per germline, CDR1 DFQATT and CDR2 SNEGSKA (reference sequence). Germline trimming cut 5 bases from V and 4 bases from J; bases unmatched to any gene: 14.

This chain uses TRBV10-3 with TRBJ1-1; 7 bases are shared with TRBD1. The V and J ends lost 3 bases and 6 bases, in that order; junction bases with no gene match: 1. CDR3 length equals 12 residues. Germline V lookup: CDR1 ENHRY, CDR2 SYGVKD. DNA for the CDR3: TGTGCCATCAGTGACCAGGGGGCTGAAGCTTTCTTT. Translation: CAISDQGAEAFF.

This rearrangement joins TRBV30 to TRBJ2-3; D gene uncertain. V lost 0 bases to trimming and J lost 3 bases, with 4 bases between them. The germline V gene has CDR1 GTSNPN and CDR2 SVGIG (reference sequence). The CDR3 contains 12 residues. CDR3 bases: TGTGCCTGGAGTGTAATGACAGATACGCAGTATTTT. Translating it yields CAWSVMTDTQYF.

V is TRBV7-8 and J is TRBJ1-5; possible D gene TRBD1, 6 bases. The ends were cut back, 2 bases at V and 0 bases at J, with 11 bases in the middle. The CDR3 runs 16 residues. Germline loops: CDR1 SGHVS, CDR2 FQNEAQ. The CDR3 nucleotides are TGTGCCAGCAGCTTACTGGGGGCGAATAGCAATCAGCCCCAGCATTTT. Amino acids: CASSLLGANSNQPQHF.